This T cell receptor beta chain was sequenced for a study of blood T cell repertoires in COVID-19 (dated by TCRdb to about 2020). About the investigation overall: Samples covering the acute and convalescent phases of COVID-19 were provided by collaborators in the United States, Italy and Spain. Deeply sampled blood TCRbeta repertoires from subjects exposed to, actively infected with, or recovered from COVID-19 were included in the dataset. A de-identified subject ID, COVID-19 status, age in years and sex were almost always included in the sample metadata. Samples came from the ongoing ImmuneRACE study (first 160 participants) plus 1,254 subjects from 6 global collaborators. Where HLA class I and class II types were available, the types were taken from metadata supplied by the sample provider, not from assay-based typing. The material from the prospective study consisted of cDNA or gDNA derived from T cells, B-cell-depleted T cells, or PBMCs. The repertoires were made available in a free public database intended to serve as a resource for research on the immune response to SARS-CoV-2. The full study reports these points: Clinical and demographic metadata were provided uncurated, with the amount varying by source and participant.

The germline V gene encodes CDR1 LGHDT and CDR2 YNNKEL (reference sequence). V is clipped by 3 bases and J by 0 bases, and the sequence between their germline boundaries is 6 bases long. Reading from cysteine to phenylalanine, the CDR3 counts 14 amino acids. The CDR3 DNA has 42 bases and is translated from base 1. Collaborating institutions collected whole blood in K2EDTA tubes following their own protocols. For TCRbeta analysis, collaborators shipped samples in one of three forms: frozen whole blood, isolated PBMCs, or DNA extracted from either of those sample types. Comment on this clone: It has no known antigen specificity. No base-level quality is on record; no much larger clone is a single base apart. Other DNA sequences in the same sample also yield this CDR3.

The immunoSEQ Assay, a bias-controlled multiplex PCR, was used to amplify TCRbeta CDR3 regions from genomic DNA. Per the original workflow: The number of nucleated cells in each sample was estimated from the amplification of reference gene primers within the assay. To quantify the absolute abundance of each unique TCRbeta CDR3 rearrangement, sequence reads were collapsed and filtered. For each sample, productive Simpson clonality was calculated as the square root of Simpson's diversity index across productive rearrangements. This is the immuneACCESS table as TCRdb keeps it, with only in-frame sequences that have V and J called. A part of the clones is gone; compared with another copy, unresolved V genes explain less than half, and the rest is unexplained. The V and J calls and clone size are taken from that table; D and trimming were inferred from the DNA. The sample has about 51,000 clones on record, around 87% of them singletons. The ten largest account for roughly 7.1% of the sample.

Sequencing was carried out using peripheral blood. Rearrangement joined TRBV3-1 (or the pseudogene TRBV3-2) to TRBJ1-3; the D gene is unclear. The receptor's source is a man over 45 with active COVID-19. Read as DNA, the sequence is TGTGCCAGCAGCCAGAAGAGCTCTGGAAACACCATATATTTT. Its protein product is CASSQKSSGNTIYF.